By share of the sample, the clone carrying this T cell receptor beta chain is medium-sized. Its antigen is as yet unknown. These data belong to a study of OX40 agonist ivuxolimab in advanced cancers. For the study at large: Males comprised 75% to 90% of the group, whose mean age was roughly 60 years (range 23 to 79).

Study findings and constraints: There was clonal expansion of CD4+ and CD8+ blood T cells by week 6 at 0.1 to 3.0 mg/kg.

TCRdb keeps only in-frame clones here, not all; method: immunoSEQ multiplex PCR. The sample contains about 16,000 clones, approximately 84% of which appear only once. Autoimmune disease history or systemic immunosuppression disqualified patients. Looked up from germline, CDR1 is SGDLS and CDR2 is YYNGEE. This CDR3 is built from 11 residues. V gave up 8 bases and J gave up 4 bases, with 9 bases separating them. The gene calls are TRBV9 and TRBJ1-2; no clear D gene. This specimen consisted of CD4+ or CD8+ T cells sorted from blood, obtained in a trial of the OX40 agonist ivuxolimab. This TCR was sampled from an adult with an advanced solid tumor such as melanoma, head and neck, liver or kidney cancer. CDR3 in DNA: TGTGCCAGTATGTCGATCTATGGCTACACCTTC. This gives the protein CASMSIYGYTF.